This T cell receptor (beta chain) was retrieved from a study of cytomegalovirus exposure and HLA in healthy donors. This CDR3 has 15 amino acids. V lost 5 bases, J lost 3 bases, and 17 bases lay in between. The germline V gene encodes CDR1 LNHDA and CDR2 SQIVND (reference sequence). Primers: 60 Vbeta forward and 13 Jbeta reverse. Data came from immunoSEQ multiplex PCR; TCRdb stores just in-frame clones and leaves some out. The sample comprises a few hundred thousand clones, about 90% of which are singletons, and about 2% rests with the top ten. Sequencing was performed on PBMCs. The TCR sequence derives from a woman between 18 and 29 years old in good health and CMV-seronegative. The chain joins TRBV19 to TRBJ2-7; the D gene is possibly TRBD1 (6 bases). The CDR3 nucleotides are TGTGCCAGTAGTCCACCGACAGGACCAATCTACGAGCAGTACTTC. Amino acids: CASSPPTGPIYEQYF.